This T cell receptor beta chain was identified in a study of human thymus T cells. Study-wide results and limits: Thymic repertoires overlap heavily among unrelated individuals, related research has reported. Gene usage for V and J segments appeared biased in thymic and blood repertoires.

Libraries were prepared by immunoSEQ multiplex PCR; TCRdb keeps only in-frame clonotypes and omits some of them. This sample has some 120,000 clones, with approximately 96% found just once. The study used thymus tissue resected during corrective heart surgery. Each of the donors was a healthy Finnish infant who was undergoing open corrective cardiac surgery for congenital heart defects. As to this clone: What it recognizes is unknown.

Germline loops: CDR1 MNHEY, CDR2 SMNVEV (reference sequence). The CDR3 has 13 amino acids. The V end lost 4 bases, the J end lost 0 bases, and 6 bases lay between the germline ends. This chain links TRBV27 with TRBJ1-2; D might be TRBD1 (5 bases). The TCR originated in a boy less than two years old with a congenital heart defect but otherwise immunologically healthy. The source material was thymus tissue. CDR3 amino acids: CASSWGSNYGYTF. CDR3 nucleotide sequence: TGTGCCAGCAGTTGGGGGTCTAACTATGGCTACACCTTC.